The 24 T cell receptor beta chains listed next were all sequenced from one sample in a study of OX40 agonist ivuxolimab in advanced cancers. The method was immunoSEQ multiplex PCR; TCRdb's version includes in-frame clones alone and lacks a portion of them. Of about 40,000 clones listed, about 87% are singletons. Sequencing was performed on CD4+ or CD8+ T cells sorted from blood, taken in a trial of the OX40 agonist ivuxolimab. Receptors originate from an adult with an advanced solid tumor such as melanoma, head and neck, liver or kidney cancer.

V usage is TRBV11-3 and J usage is TRBJ2-1; a possible D gene is TRBD2 (6 bases). V was trimmed by 5 bases and J by 0 bases, leaving 14 bases between them. The CDR3 sequence is 16 residues long. The V gene's germline CDR1 is SGHNT and CDR2 YENEEA. The CDR3 sequence: CASSEEGSPSYNEQFF. The CDR3 DNA is TGTGCCAGCAGCGAGGAGGGGTCCCCCTCCTACAATGAGCAGTTCTTC.

The rearrangement uses TRBV4-1 and TRBJ1-4; 10 bases map to TRBD1. This CDR3 is 14 amino acids long. V shed 6 bases, J shed 8 bases, and the junction held 6 bases outside the gene matches. CDR1 is MGHRA, CDR2 YSYEKL, per germline. CDR3 sequence (DNA): TGCGCCAGCAGAACCGGGACAGGGGAAGAAAAACTGTTTTTT. Translation gives CASRTGTGEEKLFF.

The chain carries TRBV27 and TRBJ2-5; 9 bases fit TRBD2. Unmatched junction bases numbered 15, after V lost 6 bases and J lost 4 bases. The CDR3 covers 17 residues. Per the germline V gene, CDR1 is MNHEY and CDR2 is SMNVEV (reference sequence). The CDR3 sequence: CASSHISVAGVSETQYF. The CDR3 DNA follows: TGTGCCAGCAGCCATATATCGGTAGCGGGAGTATCAGAGACCCAGTACTTC.

Within the sample, this clone is medium-sized. The chain joins TRBV27 to TRBJ2-1; the D is unclear. Trimming left V 6 bases short and J 9 bases short, with 15 bases between. Looked up from germline, CDR1 is MNHEY and CDR2 is SMNVEV (reference sequence). This CDR3 has 13 residues. CDR3 sequence reads: CASSLSQVGEQFF. CDR3 bases: TGTGCCAGCAGCCTTTCCCAGGTCGGTGAGCAGTTCTTC.

The chain uses TRBV13 and TRBJ1-1; D not certain. V gave up 2 bases and J gave up 3 bases, with 22 bases separating them. This CDR3 is built from 18 residues. CDR1 is PRHDT, CDR2 FYEKMQ, per germline (reference sequence). The CDR3 protein is CASSLTTSRLRADTEAFF. The CDR3 DNA reads TGTGCCAGCAGCTTAACCACGAGCCGGTTGAGGGCGGACACTGAAGCTTTCTTT.

V gene TRBV4-1 combines with J gene TRBJ2-7; 12 positions agree with TRBD1. The junction had 7 bases not matched to a gene; V was cut back by 6 bases and J by 4 bases. The CDR3 runs 15 residues. Germline-derived CDR1 and CDR2 are MGHRA and YSYEKL. The CDR3 sequence: CASRHRDRGLYEQYF. Here the CDR3 DNA reads TGCGCCAGCAGGCACCGGGACAGGGGGCTGTACGAGCAGTACTTC.

The genes are TRBV28 and TRBJ2-1; 7 bases map to TRBD2. Germline V gene lookup returns CDR1 MDHEN and CDR2 SYDVKM. Trimming took 2 bases from V and 5 from J; bases not matched to a gene: 3. The CDR3 has 14 residues. The CDR3 coding sequence is TGTGCCAGCAGTTTAGCCCTAGCGGACAATGAGCAGTTCTTC. Translated: CASSLALADNEQFF.

The chain is built from TRBV9 and TRBJ1-1; D gene unclear. V lost 3 bases and J 4 bases, leaving 16 bases between the germline ends. Germline values: CDR1 SGDLS, CDR2 YYNGEE. The CDR3 length is 15 residues. CDR3 sequence (DNA): TGTGCCAGCAGCGGCAGTGGCGCCCGGGGCACTGAAGCTTTCTTT. Translated, it gives CASSGSGARGTEAFF.

The chain combines TRBV7-9 with TRBJ2-1; 10 bases are shared with TRBD2. The CDR3 contains 17 residues. V shed 5 bases and J 9 bases; nucleotides not matched to a gene: 16. Germline loops: CDR1 SEHNR, CDR2 FQNEAQ (reference sequence). The DNA for the CDR3 is TGTGCCAGCAGCCCCACCATGTCCAAGCGGGAGGGCCGTGAGCAGTTCTTC. Translated, it gives CASSPTMSKREGREQFF.

This sequence joins TRBV7-9 and TRBJ2-5; D gene ambiguous. From germline, CDR1 is SEHNR and CDR2 FQNEAQ (reference sequence). The CDR3 spans 11 residues. V lost 4 bases and J 5 bases, leaving 5 bases between the germline ends. CDR3 in DNA: TGTGCCAGCAGCTACTTGGAGACCCAGTACTTC. Its translation: CASSYLETQYF.

This chain connects TRBV2 to TRBJ2-6; no firm D call. Trimming shortened V by 7 bases and J by 0 bases, and 16 bases separated the two germline ends. From germline, CDR1 is SNHLY and CDR2 FYNNEI. CDR3 length: 17 amino acids. Here the CDR3 DNA reads TGTGCCAGCACCTCAATGGGTACGGACTCTGGGGCCAACGTCCTGACTTTC. Translation: CASTSMGTDSGANVLTF. Complete variable domain (other parts from reference TRBV2 and TRBJ2-6): EPEVTQTPSHQVTQMGQEVILRCVPISNHLYFYWYRQILGQKVEFLVSFYNNEISEKSEIFDDQFSVERPDGSNFTLKIRSTKLEDSAMYFCASTSMGTDSGANVLTFGAGSRLTVL.

The DNA for the CDR3 is TGTGCCAGCAGCTTGAGTTTTGCAGATACGCAGTATTTT. It encodes CASSLSFADTQYF. The chain combines TRBV7-9 with TRBJ2-3; D is unclear. Germline CDR1 and CDR2: SEHNR and FQNEAQ (reference sequence). The CDR3 runs 13 residues. Trimming removed 3 bases at V and 4 bases at J, with 8 bases between.

The V call is TRBV6-1, the J call TRBJ2-7; tentative D call: TRBD2 (6 bases). V dropped 4 bases and J dropped 2 bases, with 9 bases sitting between them. The CDR3 totals 13 residues. The germline gives CDR1 MNHNS, CDR2 SASEGT. The CDR3 loop is CASSAGVPYEQYF. The CDR3 DNA follows: TGTGCCAGCAGTGCGGGGGTACCCTACGAGCAGTACTTC.

This clone was seen a single time. The V and J genes are TRBV11-2 and TRBJ2-1, with D unresolved. Trimming stripped 3 bases from V and 4 bases from J, with 1 base between. Looked up from germline, CDR1 is SGHAT and CDR2 is FQNNGV. CDR3 size: 11 residues. The DNA for the CDR3 is TGTGCCAGCAGCTTTTACAATGAGCAGTTCTTC. Amino acids: CASSFYNEQFF.

J is TRBJ2-7 and V is TRBV7-9; TRBD2 matches 7 bases. Germline V gene data show CDR1 as SEHNR and CDR2 as FQNEAQ (reference sequence). V gave up 5 bases and J gave up 1 base; unmatched junction bases: 8. This CDR3 has 15 amino acids. The CDR3 loop is CASSPDGGGSYEQYF. CDR3 bases: TGTGCCAGCAGCCCGGACGGGGGAGGGTCCTACGAGCAGTACTTC.

The gene calls are TRBV19 and TRBJ2-5; D is perhaps TRBD2 (7 bases). The end of the DNA aligns better with TRBJ2-7, so the J call may be wrong. The CDR3 has 15 amino acids. Germline assignment: CDR1 LNHDA and CDR2 SQIVND (reference sequence). CDR3 nucleotide sequence: TGTGCCAGTAGTATAGCGGGGGCTAGCGGATACGAGCAGTACTTC. It codes for CASSIAGASGYEQYF.

This chain connects TRBV13 to TRBJ1-3; D is ambiguous. The germline V gene encodes CDR1 PRHDT and CDR2 FYEKMQ (reference sequence). The CDR3 is 13 residues long. V shed 5 bases and J shed 0 bases, with 5 bases lying between them. DNA of the CDR3: TGTGCCAGCAGCCCGGACTCTGGAAACACCATATATTTT. It is translated as CASSPDSGNTIYF.

V gene TRBV23-1 combines with J gene TRBJ2-7; perhaps TRBD1 as D (5 bases). TRBV23-1 is an ORF, and what it does is uncertain. The CDR3 has 15 residues. V dropped 6 bases and J dropped 6 bases, with 21 bases sitting between them. CDR3 bases: TGCGCCAGCAGACGCAGGGAAGGGATTGCGGCCGAGCAGTACTTC. This gives the protein CASRRREGIAAEQYF.

V and J are TRBV6-6 and TRBJ2-1, with D uncertain. The CDR3 contains 11 residues. Germline loops: CDR1 MNHNY, CDR2 SVGAGI (reference sequence). The germline V and J ends were trimmed by 0 bases and 8 bases, with 2 bases remaining between them. The CDR3 protein is CASSYSDEQFF. As DNA, the CDR3 is TGTGCCAGCAGTTACTCAGATGAGCAGTTCTTC.

V gene TRBV28 combines with J gene TRBJ2-7, with D unclear. The CDR3 extends over 14 amino acids. CDR1 and CDR2 (germline): MDHEN, SYDVKM. V lost 3 bases, J lost 2 bases, and 11 bases lay in between. Here the CDR3 reads CASSFEHKAYEQYF. The CDR3 DNA is TGTGCCAGCAGTTTTGAACACAAAGCCTACGAGCAGTACTTC.

The V call is TRBV6-5, the J call TRBJ2-1, with 7 bases that match TRBD1. V lost 0 bases to trimming and J lost 6 bases; unmatched junction nucleotides: 5. The CDR3 is made up of 15 amino acids. From germline, CDR1 is MNHEY and CDR2 SVGAGI. Here the CDR3 reads CASSYSPQGFNEQFF. CDR3 nucleotides: TGTGCCAGCAGTTACTCGCCACAGGGGTTCAATGAGCAGTTCTTC.

The rearrangement joins TRBV27 to TRBJ2-7, with D possibly matching TRBD1 (6 bases). Trimming took 4 bases from V and 1 from J, leaving 11 bases between them. This CDR3 has 14 residues. Germline assignment: CDR1 MNHEY and CDR2 SMNVEV (reference sequence). The CDR3, as DNA: TGTGCCAGCAGTTCCACAGGGTTTTCCTACGAGCAGTACTTC. It yields the protein CASSSTGFSYEQYF.

The chain employs TRBV12-5 and TRBJ2-7, with D possibly being TRBD2 (6 bases). Looked up from germline, CDR1 is LGHNT and CDR2 is FRNRAP. This CDR3 spans 14 amino acids. V shed 0 bases and J shed 5 bases, with 11 bases lying between them. The CDR3 here is CASGLVDGRHEQYF. CDR3 DNA sequence: TGTGCTAGTGGTTTGGTAGACGGGAGACACGAGCAGTACTTC.

This chain uses TRBV9 with TRBJ1-3; tentatively, D is TRBD1 (5 bases). CDR1 and CDR2 from the germline V gene are SGDLS and YYNGEE. The CDR3 has 15 amino acids. With 0 bases removed from V and 0 bases from J, the gap between germline ends came to 7 bases. The CDR3 nucleotides read TGTGCCAGCAGCGTAGGACAGTTCTCTGGAAACACCATATATTTT. Translated: CASSVGQFSGNTIYF.